A single T cell receptor beta chain is shown here with its context. Libraries were prepared by immunoSEQ multiplex PCR; TCRdb keeps only in-frame clonotypes and omits some of them. The sample carries 50,000 to 85,000 clones, 92% recorded once. Germline V lookup: CDR1 SGDLS, CDR2 YYNGEE. This CDR3 region has 13 residues. Trimming removed 4 bases from V and 5 bases from J, with 11 bases in between. This record comes from a study of Tregs in tolerant kidney transplant recipients. The sample here was CD8+ T cells from blood, taken before the transplant. The receptor was isolated from a human donor who received a combined kidney and bone marrow transplant. The rearrangement links TRBV9 to TRBJ2-3, with D hard to call. CDR3 amino acids: CASSSGSGDTQYF. The CDR3 DNA is TGTGCCAGCAGCTCCGGTTCTGGAGATACGCAGTATTTT.